This TCR beta chain was profiled in a study of cytomegalovirus exposure and HLA in healthy donors. Study-level findings and limits: It was confirmed in vitro that three of the CMV-associated chains were specific for CMV antigens. It was reported that the classifier diagnosed cytomegalovirus status with high specificity and sensitivity in both the original and validation cohorts. The tendency of first-cohort TCR clusters to co-occur in the 120 validation repertoires was identified by a subsequent analysis.

Of note for this clone: Its antigen is undetermined.

TCRdb's table, derived via immunoSEQ multiplex PCR, lists solely in-frame clones and lacks some. The table has around 400,000 clones, roughly 88% seen once. The donors were members of the validation cohort, which comprised about 120 subjects and was separate from the first cohort of roughly 700 subjects. The clonotype was recovered from a woman between 18 and 29 years old in good health and CMV-seronegative. The sequencing sample was made of PBMCs.

The CDR3, as DNA: TGTGCCAGCAGCCCCTCCGGTAGCGCGGCTTTCTTT. It is translated as CASSPSGSAAFF. The genes are TRBV16 and TRBJ1-1; no clear D gene. Germline values: CDR1 KGHSY, CDR2 FQNENV. This CDR3 has 12 residues. Trimming took 4 bases from V and 11 from J, leaving 14 bases between them.